These 15 T cell receptor beta chains came from one sample sequenced in a study of shared clonotypes between healthy human individuals. The table came from immunoSEQ multiplex PCR; TCRdb's copy has only in-frame clones and leaves some out. Of some 470,000 clones in the sample, around 80% were seen once. The source material was PBMCs. All receptors come from a woman aged 40 to 49 in good health. Some clones in this sample may be carry-over from other donors' samples.

V gene TRBV5-4 combines with J gene TRBJ2-5, with D perhaps TRBD1 or TRBD2 (7 bases each). The CDR3 consists of 17 residues. The V gene lost 0 bases and the J gene lost 0 bases, with 15 bases spanning the gap. Per the germline V gene, CDR1 is SGHNT and CDR2 is YYREEE (reference sequence). The DNA of the CDR3 is TGTGCCAGCAGCTTGGTTCGGGGAGGGGGCCACCAAGAGACCCAGTACTTC. It codes for CASSLVRGGGHQETQYF.

V usage is TRBV5-6 and J usage is TRBJ2-3; D possibly corresponds to TRBD1 (6 bases). V lost 0 bases, J lost 0 bases, and 14 bases lay in between. Germline V gene data show CDR1 as SGHDT and CDR2 as YYEEEE. The CDR3 is 17 residues long. The CDR3 spells CASSLAGVGASTDTQYF. CDR3 coding DNA: TGTGCCAGCAGCTTGGCCGGGGTGGGGGCTAGCACAGATACGCAGTATTTT.

The chain carries TRBV11-2 and TRBJ2-5, with 10 bases fitting TRBD2. Germline CDR1 and CDR2: SGHAT and FQNNGV. Losses at the gene ends were 5 bases for V and 5 bases for J; bases not matched to a gene: 5. CDR3 length: 14 residues. CDR3 nucleotide sequence: TGTGCCAGCAGCACTAGCGGGACGGCGGAGACCCAGTACTTC. This translates into CASSTSGTAETQYF.

This clone came up once. The chain combines TRBV7-9 with TRBJ2-5; the D is unclear. The end of the DNA aligns better with TRBJ2-7, so the J call may be wrong. CDR1 is SEHNR, CDR2 FQNEAQ, per germline (reference sequence). The CDR3 consists of 11 residues. The CDR3 here is CASSFHHEQYF. CDR3 sequence (DNA): TGTGCCAGCAGCTTTCACCACGAGCAGTACTTC.

This chain joins TRBV9 and TRBJ2-5, with D possibly being TRBD2 (5 bases). This CDR3 has 14 amino acids. Germline V gene lookup returns CDR1 SGDLS and CDR2 YYNGEE. The V end was cut by 0 bases, the J end by 5 bases, with 11 bases between. CDR3 coding DNA: TGTGCCAGCAGCGTAGTTGCAACGGGGGAGACCCAGTACTTC. Translated: CASSVVATGETQYF. The full variable domain, in which reference TRBV9 and TRBJ2-5 provide the parts outside the CDR3, is DSGVTQTPKHLITATGQRVTLRCSPRSGDLSVYWYQQSLDQGLQFLIQYYNGEERAKGNILERFSAQQFPDLHSELNLSSLELGDSALYFCASSVVATGETQYFGPGTRLLVL.

V and J are TRBV28 and TRBJ1-1; 7 bases map to TRBD1. CDR1 and CDR2 from the germline V gene are MDHEN and SYDVKM. This CDR3 is 11 amino acids long. With 11 bases clipped from V and 5 bases from J, the junction kept 5 bases outside the gene matches. The CDR3 spells CAGVRGTEAFF. The CDR3 DNA is TGTGCCGGAGTCAGGGGGACTGAAGCTTTCTTT.

This clone is a singleton in its sample. The rearrangement joins TRBV19 to TRBJ1-1; TRBD1 aligns across 8 bases. The V gene's germline CDR1 is LNHDA and CDR2 SQIVND (reference sequence). V shed 4 bases and J 4 bases; nucleotides not matched to a gene: 8. CDR3 length equals 15 residues. CDR3 residues: CASSTGTGRGTEAFF. The CDR3 nucleotides read TGTGCCAGTAGTACAGGGACAGGAAGGGGCACTGAAGCTTTCTTT.

This clone appeared many times. Other DNA sequences in the same sample also yield this CDR3. This chain links TRBV30 with TRBJ1-5; possibly TRBD1 for D (5 bases). The CDR3 is 14 amino acids. V was cut by 1 base and J by 5 bases, with 12 bases left in between. Germline V gene sequence: CDR1 GTSNPN, CDR2 SVGIG (reference sequence). CDR3 protein: CAWSGGLGDQPQHF. For the CDR3, the DNA is TGTGCCTGGAGTGGGGGTTTAGGGGATCAGCCCCAGCATTTT.

CDR3 DNA sequence: TGTGCCAGCAGCTCGCGGACTAGTAGCGGGGAGCTGTTTTTT. Residues: CASSSRTSSGELFF. This chain connects TRBV4-2 to TRBJ2-2; 7 bases map to TRBD2. CDR1 is LGHNA and CDR2 is YNFKEQ in the germline V gene. The junction had 7 bases not matched to a gene; V was cut back by 5 bases and J by 7 bases. This CDR3 comprises 14 residues.

Note on this clone: A much larger clone sits a single nucleotide away, making a read error possible. The chain recombines TRBV4-2 with TRBJ1-4; D may be TRBD1 (6 bases). V was shortened by 6 bases and J by 7 bases, with 15 bases between the two germline ends. The CDR3 covers 14 residues. CDR1 is LGHNA, CDR2 YNFKEQ, per germline. CDR3 nucleotides: TGTGCCAGCAGTCCACAGGGCAGCTGTGAAAAACTGTTTTTT. Translating it yields CASSPQGSCEKLFF.

This chain connects TRBV5-1 to TRBJ2-7, with 7 bases that match TRBD1. The CDR3 totals 13 residues. Germline trimming cut 4 bases from V and 1 base from J; bases unmatched to any gene: 2. Germline lookup yields CDR1 SGHRS and CDR2 YFSETQ. The CDR3, as DNA: TGCGCCAGCAGCGTGGGACAGTCCTACGAGCAGTACTTC. Protein: CASSVGQSYEQYF.

Worth noting for this clone: A single base is all that separates this from a far larger clone, so a read error is likely. The chain combines TRBV14 with TRBJ2-1; D gene ambiguous. CDR1 and CDR2 (germline): SGHDN, FVKESK. This CDR3 is 14 amino acids long. Trimming took 3 bases from V and 7 from J, leaving 13 bases between them. CDR3 residues: CASSQRDLENEQFF. The CDR3 DNA reads TGTGCCAGCAGCCAGCGCGACTTAGAGAATGAGCAGTTCTTC.

The gene calls are TRBV5-6 and TRBJ2-3; TRBD1 aligns across 8 bases. V was clipped by 4 bases and J by 4 bases; unmatched bases: 5. Germline CDR1 and CDR2: SGHDT and YYEEEE. CDR3 length: 14 residues. CDR3 bases: TGTGCCAGCAGCCGAACAGGGGGTCCAGATACGCAGTATTTT. It translates to CASSRTGGPDTQYF.

Concerning this clone: This may arise from a read error, as a much more abundant clone is one base away. The V call is TRBV2, the J call TRBJ1-2; 9 bases match TRBD1. The ends lost 7 bases at V and 7 bases at J; junction bases unmatched: 19. The CDR3 loop spans 17 amino acids. CDR1 is SNHLY and CDR2 is FYNNEI in the germline V gene. CDR3 amino acids: CASTLLDRGAGGCGYTF. In DNA, the CDR3 is TGTGCCAGCACCCTCTTGGACAGGGGAGCGGGCGGGTGTGGCTACACCTTC. Combining the CDR3 with reference TRBV2 and TRBJ1-2 gives the whole variable domain EPEVTQTPSHQVTQMGQEVILRCVPISNHLYFYWYRQILGQKVEFLVSFYNNEISEKSEIFDDQFSVERPDGSNFTLKIRSTKLEDSAMYFCASTLLDRGAGGCGYTFGSGTRLTVV.

There are many counts of this clone. The chain couples TRBV7-2 to TRBJ2-3, with D possibly matching TRBD2 (5 bases). V lost 5 bases and J lost 1, with 13 bases in between. The CDR3 sequence is 15 residues long. Per the germline V gene, CDR1 is SGHTA and CDR2 is FQGNSA. The CDR3 sequence: CASSGSVARTDTQYF. CDR3 bases: TGTGCCAGCAGCGGTAGCGTCGCCCGCACAGATACGCAGTATTTT.